This T cell receptor (beta chain) was obtained from a study of OX40 agonist ivuxolimab in advanced cancers. Study background: Patients were treated with ivuxolimab, an agonistic anti-OX40 (CD134) antibody. Allowance was made for prior anti-PD-1, anti-PD-L1 or anti-CTLA-4 therapy, and roughly 40% had some.

The protocol was immunoSEQ multiplex PCR, while the TCRdb copy is restricted to in-frame clones and leaves out a portion. Here the sample spans approximately 90,000 clones, about 90% being singletons. Findings of the study overall: CD8+ T cells (on average) carried more expanded clones than CD4+ T cells. Nonresponders, in some cases, also had low normalized T-cell clonal expansion.

Comments on this clone: Its target is unknown.

With 5 bases clipped from V and 7 bases from J, the junction kept 11 bases outside the gene matches. The germline V gene encodes CDR1 SEHNR and CDR2 FQNEAQ (reference sequence). The CDR3 totals 17 residues. This TCR was recovered from an adult with an advanced solid tumor such as melanoma, head and neck, liver or kidney cancer. The sequencing used CD4+ or CD8+ T cells sorted from blood, collected in a trial of the OX40 agonist ivuxolimab. The V call is TRBV7-9, the J call TRBJ2-2, with 12 bases that match TRBD2. The CDR3 sequence: CASSPAGLAGRNGELFF. CDR3 sequence (DNA): TGTGCCAGCAGCCCCGCCGGACTAGCGGGAAGAAACGGGGAGCTGTTTTTT.